These 25 T cell receptor beta chains were all obtained from the same sample, sequenced in a study of cytomegalovirus exposure and HLA in healthy donors. PCR primers comprised 60 Vbeta and 13 Jbeta primers. This table comes from immunoSEQ multiplex PCR, and its TCRdb copy is limited to in-frame clones, with some not included. Seen here are some 99,000 clones, around 86% observed once, and the top ten hold less than 2.5%. Sequencing was performed on PBMCs. Receptors originate from a woman under 40 in good health and CMV-seronegative.

With regard to this clone: Other DNA sequences within the sample encode an identical CDR3. The gene calls are TRBV2 and TRBJ1-1, with unresolved D. CDR3 length: 13 residues. Germline V gives CDR1 SNHLY, CDR2 FYNNEI. The V end lost 4 bases, the J end lost 0 bases, and 6 bases lay between the germline ends. CDR3 residues: CASSGGMNTEAFF. The CDR3 region has the DNA TGTGCCAGCAGTGGAGGAATGAACACTGAAGCTTTCTTT.

A note on this clone: It is unclear where the CDR3 begins or ends on the DNA, so no DNA is shown, and the CDR3 is as TCRdb lists it. The chain joins TRBV27 to TRBJ1-2. The length of the CDR3 is 17 amino acids, counting both ends. CDR1 is MNHEY, CDR2 SMNVEV, per germline (reference sequence). The CDR3 here is CASSFLEKGAAGKGYTF.

The chain combines TRBV7-8 with TRBJ1-2; the match to TRBD1 covers 10 bases. Germline CDR1 and CDR2: SGHVS and FQNEAQ. This CDR3 region has 13 residues. The trim removed 5 bases at V and 7 bases at J, leaving 4 bases unmatched. The DNA for the CDR3 is TGTGCCAGCAGCCGGGGACAGGGGATTGGCTACACCTTC. It yields the protein CASSRGQGIGYTF.

The rearrangement links TRBV29-1 to TRBJ1-1; TRBD1 agrees at 7 bases. Germline CDR1 and CDR2: SQVTM and ANQGSEA. V dropped 7 bases and J dropped 1; count of bases not matched to a gene: 6. The CDR3 runs 13 residues. The CDR3 DNA is TGCAGCGCACCAGGGACAGCGAACACTGAAGCTTTCTTT. It is translated as CSAPGTANTEAFF.

The chain is built from TRBV5-5 and TRBJ1-1; D is undetermined. Germline V gene data show CDR1 as SGHKS and CDR2 as YYEKEE (reference sequence). The germline V and J ends were trimmed by 4 bases and 0 bases, with 7 bases remaining between them. The CDR3 loop spans 13 amino acids. CDR3 residues: CASSPEVNTEAFF. DNA of the CDR3: TGTGCCAGCAGCCCAGAGGTGAACACTGAAGCTTTCTTT.

The V and J genes are TRBV15 and TRBJ1-6; D unresolved. This CDR3 is built from 16 residues. The V gene lost 0 bases and the J gene lost 9 bases, with 15 bases spanning the gap. Germline V gives CDR1 LNHNV, CDR2 YYDKDF (reference sequence). The CDR3 region is CATSRDRGSSSSPLHF. CDR3 DNA: TGTGCCACCAGCAGAGATAGAGGATCGAGTAGTTCACCCCTCCACTTT.

The chain carries TRBV29-1 and TRBJ1-1; no definite D call. CDR3 length equals 10 residues. Germline CDR1 SQVTM, CDR2 ANQGSEA. Trimming shortened V by 6 bases and J by 2 bases, and 4 bases separated the two germline ends. The CDR3 DNA reads TGCAGCGTGGCCAACACTGAAGCTTTCTTT. This encodes CSVANTEAFF. Full variable domain (remainder filled in from reference TRBV29-1 and TRBJ1-1): SAVISQKPSRDICQRGTSLTIQCQVDSQVTMMFWYRQQPGQSLTLIATANQGSEATYESGFVIDKFPISRPNLTFSTLTVSNMSPEDSSIYLCSVANTEAFFGQGTRLTVV.

With regard to this clone: This CDR3 is also generated by other DNA sequences in the sample. The rearrangement uses TRBV5-1 and TRBJ1-1; tentatively, D is TRBD1 (5 bases). The V and J ends lost 5 bases and 5 bases respectively, with 16 bases between them. In germline, CDR1 is SGHRS, CDR2 YFSETQ. The CDR3 extends over 14 amino acids. CDR3 sequence reads: CASSGQGGGTEAFF. CDR3 in DNA: TGCGCCAGCAGTGGGCAGGGAGGAGGAACTGAAGCTTTCTTT.

This chain links TRBV4-1 with TRBJ2-7; no reliable D call. The CDR3 has 15 amino acids. The V and J ends lost 1 base and 2 bases respectively, with 12 bases between them. Germline values: CDR1 MGHRA, CDR2 YSYEKL. The CDR3: CASSQGPGRTYEQYF. The DNA for the CDR3 is TGCGCCAGCAGCCAAGGGCCAGGTAGAACCTACGAGCAGTACTTC.

This clone has just one count. This chain uses TRBV6-5 with TRBJ1-2, with no clear D. Germline values: CDR1 MNHEY, CDR2 SVGAGI. The CDR3 loop spans 13 amino acids. Trimming stripped 2 bases from V and 2 bases from J, with 6 bases between. Written as DNA, the CDR3 is TGTGCCAGCAGTTACGCGTTCAACTATGGCTACACCTTC. Protein sequence: CASSYAFNYGYTF.

V gene TRBV9 combines with J gene TRBJ2-5; TRBD1 agrees at 8 bases. J was trimmed by 5 bases and V by 3 bases; bases with no gene match: 6. The CDR3 sequence is 14 residues long. Germline assignment: CDR1 SGDLS and CDR2 YYNGEE. CDR3 nucleotide sequence: TGTGCCAGCAGCGCTACAGGGGGATGGGAGACCCAGTACTTC. Its translation is CASSATGGWETQYF.

CDR3 loop: CASRQRLAGVVYEQYF. The CDR3 DNA sequence: TGTGCCAGCAGGCAGAGACTAGCGGGAGTCGTGTACGAGCAGTACTTC. The chain recombines TRBV5-6 with TRBJ2-7; 12 bases fit TRBD2. J lost 4 bases, V lost 5 bases, and 10 bases had no gene match. The CDR3 length is 16 residues. From germline, CDR1 is SGHDT and CDR2 YYEEEE. The full variable domain, completed using reference TRBV5-6 and TRBJ2-7, is DAGVTQSPTHLIKTRGQQVTLRCSPKSGHDTVSWYQQALGQGPQFIFQYYEEEERQRGNFPDRFSGHQFPNYSSELNVNALLLGDSALYLCASRQRLAGVVYEQYFGPGTRLTVT.

The rearrangement uses TRBV27 and TRBJ2-7, with 8 positions matching TRBD1. CDR1 and CDR2 from the germline V gene are MNHEY and SMNVEV (reference sequence). Trimming at V came to 8 bases and at J to 2 bases, leaving 5 bases not matched to a gene. The CDR3 covers 13 residues. CDR3: CASGDRPPYEQYF. The CDR3 DNA reads as TGTGCCAGCGGGGACAGGCCTCCCTACGAGCAGTACTTC.

The genes are TRBV14 and TRBJ2-7; no reliable D call. V dropped 0 bases and J dropped 0 bases, with 9 bases sitting between them. The CDR3 covers 15 residues. Germline CDR1 SGHDN, CDR2 FVKESK. The CDR3 region has the DNA TGTGCCAGCAGCCAAGATCGGGTAGGCTCCTACGAGCAGTACTTC. Its translation is CASSQDRVGSYEQYF.

V gene TRBV27 combines with J gene TRBJ1-6, with 8 bases fitting TRBD1. The V gene's germline CDR1 is MNHEY and CDR2 SMNVEV (reference sequence). This CDR3 region has 13 residues. The junction had 2 bases not matched to a gene; V was cut back by 6 bases and J by 7 bases. The CDR3 nucleotides read TGTGCCAGCAGCGGACAGGGCAATTCACCCCTCCACTTT. Translated, it gives CASSGQGNSPLHF.

The rearrangement links TRBV4-1 to TRBJ2-7; the D gene is possibly TRBD2 (6 bases). The CDR3 loop spans 16 amino acids. Trimming removed 4 bases from V and 0 bases from J, with 16 bases in between. Germline values: CDR1 MGHRA, CDR2 YSYEKL. The CDR3 is CASSRTSSAHSYEQYF. The CDR3, as DNA: TGCGCCAGCAGCCGGACGTCTAGCGCTCACTCCTACGAGCAGTACTTC.

The chain couples TRBV9 to TRBJ2-3; the D gene is possibly TRBD2 (6 bases). Per germline, CDR1 SGDLS and CDR2 YYNGEE. V lost 2 bases, J lost 2 bases, and 12 bases lay in between. The CDR3 totals 15 residues. The CDR3 DNA reads TGTGCCAGCAGCGTGGGGGGAGTCTACACAGATACGCAGTATTTT. It encodes CASSVGGVYTDTQYF.

The rearrangement uses TRBV5-1 and TRBJ2-3, with D unclear. Looked up from germline, CDR1 is SGHRS and CDR2 is YFSETQ. V was shortened by 7 bases and J by 1 base, with 16 bases between the two germline ends. This CDR3 is built from 15 residues. The CDR3 nucleotides read TGCGCCAGCGGAAATCCAGGTGATGGCACAGATACGCAGTATTTT. This gives the protein CASGNPGDGTDTQYF.

V and J are TRBV6-6 and TRBJ2-3, with 8 bases matching TRBD1. Germline V gene lookup returns CDR1 MNHNY and CDR2 SVGAGI (reference sequence). Germline trimming cut 4 bases from V and 0 bases from J; bases unmatched to any gene: 6. This CDR3 has 16 amino acids. The DNA of the CDR3 is TGTGCCAGCAGTTTCAGGACAGGGTTGAGCACAGATACGCAGTATTTT. The encoded protein is CASSFRTGLSTDTQYF.

In regard to this clone: Other DNA sequences in this specimen translate into the identical CDR3. The CDR3 here is CASSSQGIQETQYF. CDR3 DNA sequence: TGCGCCAGCAGCTCCCAGGGGATCCAAGAGACCCAGTACTTC. The V call is TRBV5-1, the J call TRBJ2-5; TRBD1 might be the D (6 bases). Trimming shortened V by 3 bases and J by 1 base, and 10 bases separated the two germline ends. Germline loops: CDR1 SGHRS, CDR2 YFSETQ. This CDR3 comprises 14 residues.

This clone was found a few times. The chain joins TRBV4-3 to TRBJ1-1; 8 positions match TRBD1. Germline CDR1 reads LGHNA; CDR2 reads YSLEER. This CDR3 is built from 16 residues. The V and J ends lost 0 bases and 7 bases, in that order; junction bases with no gene match: 10. The CDR3 sequence: CASSQDLGQGWGEAFF. The CDR3 DNA reads TGCGCCAGCAGCCAAGATCTTGGACAGGGATGGGGTGAAGCTTTCTTT.

This clone appeared once. The V call is TRBV7-6, the J call TRBJ2-2; 11 nucleotides align to TRBD2. Germline CDR1 and CDR2: SGHVS and FNYEAQ. V lost 5 bases to trimming and J lost 1 base; unmatched junction nucleotides: 6. CDR3 length equals 17 residues. This CDR3 is CASSVPGLAENTGELFF. The CDR3 DNA follows: TGTGCCAGCAGCGTGCCGGGACTAGCGGAGAACACCGGGGAGCTGTTTTTT.

The genes are TRBV6-6 and TRBJ2-2, with D maybe TRBD2 (6 bases). Germline V gives CDR1 MNHNY, CDR2 SVGAGI (reference sequence). V lost 4 bases and J 0 bases, leaving 12 bases between the germline ends. The CDR3 runs 16 residues. The CDR3 region is CASSLEGGSNTGELFF. DNA for the CDR3: TGTGCCAGCAGTTTGGAGGGCGGCTCGAACACCGGGGAGCTGTTTTTT.

This clone was seen just once. The chain recombines TRBV2 with TRBJ2-2, with 9 bases matching TRBD2. The V gene's germline CDR1 is SNHLY and CDR2 FYNNEI. The CDR3 runs to 15 residues. V dropped 9 bases and J dropped 2; count of bases not matched to a gene: 7. Here the CDR3 DNA reads TGTGCCAGTATCGGGACTAGCAGAAACACCGGGGAGCTGTTTTTT. Protein product: CASIGTSRNTGELFF. The full variable domain, its missing parts supplied by reference TRBV2 and TRBJ2-2, is EPEVTQTPSHQVTQMGQEVILRCVPISNHLYFYWYRQILGQKVEFLVSFYNNEISEKSEIFDDQFSVERPDGSNFTLKIRSTKLEDSAMYFCASIGTSRNTGELFFGEGSRLTVL.

This chain links TRBV7-3 with TRBJ1-2; the D gene is possibly TRBD1 (6 bases). There are 14 residues in the CDR3. Germline V lookup: CDR1 SGHTA, CDR2 FQGTGA. V lost 2 bases to trimming and J lost 7 bases, with 14 bases between them. CDR3 coding DNA: TGTGCCAGCAGCTTAGGGCCACAGGGTCCTGGCTACACCTTC. Amino acids: CASSLGPQGPGYTF.